The T cell receptor (beta chain) under discussion was sequenced for a study of blood T cell repertoires in COVID-19. Overall study context: PBMCs, B-cell-depleted T cells, or T cells provided the cDNA or gDNA that made up the material.

The repertoire was sequenced with immunoSEQ multiplex PCR; TCRdb's copy has only in-frame clones and lacks some. The sample shows approximately 300,000 clones, 75% to 95% of them seen only once. CDR1 is SGHTA and CDR2 is FQGNSA in the germline V gene. The CDR3 is made up of 16 amino acids. J lost 10 bases, V lost 1 base, and 12 bases had no gene match. The TCR was taken from a woman in her 30s with COVID-19, enrolled during active disease. Sequenced sample: peripheral blood. The rearrangement links TRBV7-2 to TRBJ2-1; 8 bases map to TRBD2. The CDR3 DNA sequence: TGTGCCAGCAGCTTAGTAGGGGCGGGAGGAGTCGGGGAGCAGTTCTTC. Protein sequence: CASSLVGAGGVGEQFF.